This entry describes one T cell receptor (beta chain). Its antigen is unidentified. Method: immunoSEQ multiplex PCR; TCRdb's copy keeps in-frame clones and lacks some. The table lists over 95,000 clones, roughly nine tenths of them singletons. CDR3 length: 14 amino acids. After removal of 5 bases from V and 5 bases from J, the junction contained 8 bases not matched to a gene. CDR1 MNHNY and CDR2 SVGAGI come from the germline V gene (reference sequence). This record belongs to a study of OX40 agonist ivuxolimab in advanced cancers. Study summary: Averaging about 60 years in age, with a range of roughly 23 to 80, the cohort was about 86% male. Whole-study findings and limits: The 0.1-3.0 mg/kg partial responders had among the lowest clonal expansion. There was clonal expansion of CD4+ and CD8+ blood T cells by week 6 at 0.1 to 3.0 mg/kg.

The chain carries TRBV6-6 and TRBJ2-7; 8 bases match TRBD1. The sequence was collected from an adult with an advanced solid tumor such as melanoma, head and neck, liver or kidney cancer. Sequenced material: CD4+ or CD8+ T cells sorted from blood, taken in a trial of the OX40 agonist ivuxolimab. CDR3 DNA sequence: TGTGCCAGCAGTCGTTCCCAGGGGGCAAACGAGCAGTACTTC. This sequence encodes CASSRSQGANEQYF.